Below, 30 T cell receptor beta chains from the same sample are listed, as sequenced in a study of blood T cell repertoires in COVID-19. The protocol was immunoSEQ multiplex PCR, while the TCRdb copy is restricted to in-frame clones and leaves out a portion. Of more than 300,000 clones listed, roughly nine tenths are singletons. The sequenced material came from PBMCs or T cells enriched from blood (not recorded which). Source of these receptors: a woman in her twenties or thirties who had been exposed to COVID-19.

The rearrangement joins TRBV18 to TRBJ1-6; TRBD1 is a possible D gene (6 bases). The CDR3 contains 14 residues. CDR1 KGHSH and CDR2 LQKENI come from the germline V gene. V lost 4 bases, J lost 7 bases, and 11 bases lay in between. The chain's CDR3 is CASSQTGSNSPLHF. The CDR3 DNA follows: TGTGCCAGCTCACAAACAGGGTCCAATTCACCCCTCCACTTT.

This clone came up once. The chain links TRBV29-1 to TRBJ1-1, with 7 nucleotides matching TRBD1. CDR1 is SQVTM, CDR2 ANQGSEA, per germline. Trimming removed 6 bases from V and 0 bases from J; junction bases left unmatched: 4. The CDR3 spans 13 residues. The DNA for the CDR3 is TGCAGCGTCCAGGGGGGAATGAACACTGAAGCTTTCTTT. It yields the protein CSVQGGMNTEAFF.

The V gene is TRBV9, the J gene TRBJ2-7; 13 nucleotides agree with TRBD2. Germline trimming cut 3 bases from V and 6 bases from J; bases unmatched to any gene: 3. CDR1 and CDR2 (germline): SGDLS, YYNGEE. The CDR3 consists of 14 residues. CDR3 nucleotide sequence: TGTGCCAGCAGCGCGGGACTAGCGGGGCCCGAGCAGTACTTC. Translating it yields CASSAGLAGPEQYF.

This CDR3 is CASSVVYSTSTDTQYF. CDR3 DNA: TGTGCCAGCAGCGTAGTTTACTCTACTAGCACAGATACGCAGTATTTT. V and J are TRBV9 and TRBJ2-3; D unresolved. There are 16 residues in the CDR3. V lost 0 bases, J lost 0 bases, and 11 bases lay in between. Germline CDR1 SGDLS, CDR2 YYNGEE.

The chain recombines TRBV5-4 with TRBJ1-1; possibly TRBD1 for D (6 bases). V dropped 4 bases and J dropped 4 bases, with 14 bases sitting between them. Germline-derived CDR1 and CDR2 are SGHNT and YYREEE (reference sequence). The CDR3 length is 14 residues. The CDR3 loop reads CASSSTGWSTEAFF. CDR3 bases: TGTGCCAGCAGCAGTACAGGGTGGAGCACTGAAGCTTTCTTT.

The chain combines TRBV11-2 with TRBJ1-3; D may be TRBD1 (6 bases). Germline CDR1 is SGHAT and CDR2 is FQNNGV. This CDR3 has 13 amino acids. V lost 7 bases, J lost 6 bases, and 13 bases lay in between. The CDR3 loop is CASNHGGPNTIYF. The CDR3 bases are TGTGCCAGCAACCACGGGGGGCCAAACACCATATATTTT.

The chain uses TRBV6-5 and TRBJ2-1; D is ambiguous. Germline values: CDR1 MNHEY, CDR2 SVGAGI. Trimming cost V 8 bases and J 2 bases, with 10 bases left between them. There are 13 residues in the CDR3. CDR3 bases: TGTGCCAGCCGCGGTACCACCTACAATGAGCAGTTCTTC. Amino acid sequence: CASRGTTYNEQFF.

This clone appeared a single time. The J gene is TRBJ1-1, the V gene TRBV30; 7 bases match TRBD1. With V trimmed by 4 bases and J by 3 bases, 5 bases remained unmatched. CDR1 is GTSNPN, CDR2 SVGIG, per germline (reference sequence). This CDR3 is 13 amino acids long. DNA for the CDR3: TGTGCCTGGACAGGGGGAAGGTACACTGAAGCTTTCTTT. Amino acids: CAWTGGRYTEAFF.

The chain links TRBV7-2 to TRBJ1-1; D is unclear. The CDR3 spans 14 residues. Germline values: CDR1 SGHTA, CDR2 FQGNSA. The V gene lost 5 bases and the J gene lost 11 bases, with 21 bases spanning the gap. This chain's CDR3 is CASSTAPTSIIAFF. DNA for the CDR3: TGTGCCAGCAGCACTGCCCCGACTAGTATAATCGCTTTCTTT.

The DNA for the CDR3 is TGTGCCAGCACTAGACAGGTGGACTATGGCTACACCTTC. This encodes CASTRQVDYGYTF. The rearrangement uses TRBV2 and TRBJ1-2; D may be TRBD1 (6 bases). V lost 7 bases, J lost 3 bases, and 12 bases lay in between. This CDR3 contains 13 residues. From germline, CDR1 is SNHLY and CDR2 FYNNEI.

This clone turned up a few times. The chain combines TRBV19 with TRBJ1-1, with D maybe TRBD1 (6 bases). Trimming took 5 bases from V and 4 from J, leaving 14 bases between them. CDR1 and CDR2 from the germline V gene are LNHDA and SQIVND (reference sequence). The CDR3 runs to 14 residues. The CDR3 region has the DNA TGTGCCAGTAGTGGGACAAACTCGGGCACTGAAGCTTTCTTT. Translated: CASSGTNSGTEAFF.

The chain joins TRBV3-1 (or the pseudogene TRBV3-2) to TRBJ2-2; weak D call: TRBD1 (5 bases). Trimming cost V 4 bases and J 5 bases, with 14 bases left between them. CDR1 is LGHDT and CDR2 is YNNKEL in the germline V gene (reference sequence). The CDR3 consists of 15 residues. This CDR3 reads CASSPGFTQTGELFF. CDR3 bases: TGTGCCAGCAGCCCAGGGTTTACGCAGACCGGGGAGCTGTTTTTT.

V and J are TRBV7-3 and TRBJ2-1; 9 bases agree with TRBD2. Germline V CDR1 and CDR2: SGHTA, FQGTGA. The V and J ends lost 2 bases and 0 bases, in that order; junction bases with no gene match: 8. The CDR3 contains 18 residues. The DNA for the CDR3 is TGTGCCAGCAGCTTAGCTAGCGGGGCATCAAGCTCCTACAATGAGCAGTTCTTC. This gives the protein CASSLASGASSSYNEQFF.

V usage is TRBV3-1 (or the pseudogene TRBV3-2) and J usage is TRBJ2-5, with 9 positions matching TRBD2. With 6 bases clipped from V and 5 bases from J, the junction kept 7 bases outside the gene matches. The germline V gene encodes CDR1 LGHDT and CDR2 YNNKEL (reference sequence). The CDR3 runs to 14 residues. CDR3 region: CASRNAGGEETQYF. The CDR3 DNA is TGTGCCAGCAGAAACGCGGGGGGGGAGGAGACCCAGTACTTC.

The gene calls are TRBV10-3 and TRBJ1-2; no clear D. CDR3 length: 15 residues. Trimming cost V 3 bases and J 4 bases, with 15 bases left between them. Germline V gene data show CDR1 as ENHRY and CDR2 as SYGVKD. CDR3 loop: CAISDHRERSYGYTF. For the CDR3, the DNA is TGTGCCATCAGTGACCATCGGGAGCGTAGCTATGGCTACACCTTC.

The chain uses TRBV2 and TRBJ1-5, with TRBD1 identical over 8 bases. Germline values: CDR1 SNHLY, CDR2 FYNNEI. V lost 6 bases and J lost 2; bases outside the gene matches: 3. The CDR3 loop spans 14 amino acids. The CDR3 nucleotides read TGTGCCAGCAGGGAACAGGGGGGCAATCAGCCCCAGCATTTT. This gives the protein CASREQGGNQPQHF.

This clone was observed a handful of times. The chain recombines TRBV5-4 with TRBJ2-2, with a possible D match to TRBD2 (7 bases). Looked up from germline, CDR1 is SGHNT and CDR2 is YYREEE (reference sequence). V lost 4 bases, J lost 5 bases, and 18 bases lay in between. The CDR3 contains 16 residues. DNA of the CDR3: TGTGCCAGCAGCCCGCGTGGGGGGGGCAGGACCGGGGAGCTGTTTTTT. Translation gives CASSPRGGGRTGELFF.

This clone was counted only a few times. This rearrangement joins TRBV9 to TRBJ1-3; D is possibly TRBD1 (5 bases). V was pared by 0 bases and J by 0 bases, with 16 bases between. CDR1 is SGDLS and CDR2 is YYNGEE in the germline V gene. CDR3 length equals 18 residues. CDR3 loop: CASSVGPGGALSGNTIYF. CDR3 nucleotide sequence: TGTGCCAGCAGCGTAGGCCCAGGAGGGGCCCTCTCTGGAAACACCATATATTTT.

The J gene is TRBJ2-7, the V gene TRBV5-6; D is ambiguous. Germline V gene data show CDR1 as SGHDT and CDR2 as YYEEEE. The CDR3 loop spans 14 amino acids. The V end was cut by 1 base, the J end by 0 bases, with 8 bases between. The CDR3 DNA sequence: TGTGCCAGCAGCTTGAACTCCTACTCCTACGAGCAGTACTTC. Translation gives CASSLNSYSYEQYF.

In this sample, this clone turned up a few times. This chain links TRBV2 with TRBJ2-7; the match to TRBD1 covers 7 bases. Germline values: CDR1 SNHLY, CDR2 FYNNEI. CDR3 length: 13 residues. V lost 8 bases, J lost 3 bases, and 7 bases stayed unmatched. The DNA for the CDR3 is TGTGCCAGCGGAAGAAGACAGGGCTACGAGCAGTACTTC. Encoded protein: CASGRRQGYEQYF.

This rearrangement joins TRBV5-1 to TRBJ2-1; TRBD1 might be the D (5 bases). The V and J ends lost 3 bases and 6 bases respectively, with 13 bases between them. Germline CDR1 is SGHRS and CDR2 is YFSETQ. This CDR3 has 14 residues. CDR3 in DNA: TGCGCCAGCAGCTCCACTGACAGACGCAATGAGCAGTTCTTC. Amino acid sequence: CASSSTDRRNEQFF.

Of note for this clone: This CDR3 is also generated by other DNA sequences in the sample. The chain combines TRBV5-1 with TRBJ1-1, with D unclear. This CDR3 has 13 amino acids. Between the trimmed V and J ends, which lost 0 bases and 5 bases, there was a span of 8 bases. Germline CDR1 SGHRS, CDR2 YFSETQ. In DNA, the CDR3 is TGCGCCAGCAGCTTGGGGGCGCGTACTGAAGCTTTCTTT. Its translation: CASSLGARTEAFF.

The gene calls are TRBV5-6 and TRBJ2-7; a possible D gene is TRBD2 (5 bases). Germline V gene sequence: CDR1 SGHDT, CDR2 YYEEEE. This CDR3 spans 16 amino acids. Trimming shortened V by 3 bases and J by 4 bases, and 20 bases separated the two germline ends. The CDR3 DNA follows: TGTGCCAGCAGCTCCCTCCATAGGACTGCTCCTTACGAGCAGTACTTC. Protein: CASSSLHRTAPYEQYF.

V gene TRBV7-2 combines with J gene TRBJ1-2; TRBD1 matches at 7 bases. The CDR3 runs 15 residues. V shed 5 bases, J shed 4 bases, and the junction held 10 bases outside the gene matches. The germline V gene has CDR1 SGHTA and CDR2 FQGNSA. The CDR3 here is CASSAQQGYSYGYTF. The DNA for the CDR3 is TGTGCCAGCAGCGCCCAACAGGGGTACAGCTATGGCTACACCTTC.

V and J are TRBV2 and TRBJ2-1, with D perhaps matching TRBD1 (5 bases). Looked up from germline, CDR1 is SNHLY and CDR2 is FYNNEI. The V and J ends lost 3 bases and 2 bases respectively, with 11 bases between them. This CDR3 is built from 15 residues. The CDR3 DNA follows: TGTGCCAGCAGTGAGGGGCCAGACCCCTACAATGAGCAGTTCTTC. It yields the protein CASSEGPDPYNEQFF.

This chain uses TRBV9 with TRBJ1-2; no clear D gene. V lost 1 base and J 4 bases, leaving 5 bases between the germline ends. This CDR3 region has 12 residues. Germline V lookup: CDR1 SGDLS, CDR2 YYNGEE. The CDR3 reads CASSVSSYGYTF. For the CDR3, the DNA is TGTGCCAGCAGCGTATCCAGCTATGGCTACACCTTC. The whole variable domain, remainder taken from reference TRBV9 and TRBJ1-2, is DSGVTQTPKHLITATGQRVTLRCSPRSGDLSVYWYQQSLDQGLQFLIQYYNGEERAKGNILERFSAQQFPDLHSELNLSSLELGDSALYFCASSVSSYGYTFGSGTRLTVV.

This clone was recorded once. The genes are TRBV3-1 (or the pseudogene TRBV3-2) and TRBJ2-6, with a possible D match to TRBD1 (6 bases). Germline V gene lookup returns CDR1 LGHDT and CDR2 YNNKEL (reference sequence). CDR3 length: 18 residues. V lost 5 bases and J 0 bases, leaving 17 bases between the germline ends. The CDR3 is CASSARDMVLSGANVLTF. CDR3 DNA: TGTGCCAGCAGCGCCCGGGACATGGTCCTCTCTGGGGCCAACGTCCTGACTTTC.

The genes are TRBV2 and TRBJ1-4; the match to TRBD1 covers 10 bases. Germline V CDR1 and CDR2: SNHLY, FYNNEI. V shed 7 bases and J 0 bases; nucleotides not matched to a gene: 5. The CDR3 loop spans 16 amino acids. The DNA of the CDR3 is TGTGCCAGCAAGATCGGACAGGGGGCAACTAATGAAAAACTGTTTTTT. Its translation: CASKIGQGATNEKLFF.

In this sample, this clone turned up once. The chain carries TRBV7-6 and TRBJ2-7; TRBD1 matches at 8 bases. With V trimmed by 1 base and J by 4 bases, 0 bases remained unmatched. The CDR3 consists of 13 residues. The germline V gene has CDR1 SGHVS and CDR2 FNYEAQ. CDR3 residues: CASSLDRGYEQYF. The CDR3, as DNA: TGTGCCAGCAGCTTAGACAGGGGGTACGAGCAGTACTTC. Complete variable domain (other parts from reference TRBV7-6 and TRBJ2-7): GAGVSQSPRYKVTKRGQDVALRCDPISGHVSLYWYRQALGQGPEFLTYFNYEAQQDKSGLPNDRFSAERPEGSISTLTIQRTEQRDSAMYRCASSLDRGYEQYFGPGTRLTVT.

J is TRBJ2-1 and V is TRBV6-2 or TRBV6-3, with D uncertain. Germline V gives CDR1 MNHEY, CDR2 SVGEGT. With 4 bases removed from V and 8 bases from J, the gap between germline ends came to 9 bases. CDR3 length: 12 amino acids. Here the CDR3 reads CASSSRVDEQFF. CDR3 in DNA: TGTGCCAGCAGTTCCCGCGTTGATGAGCAGTTCTTC.